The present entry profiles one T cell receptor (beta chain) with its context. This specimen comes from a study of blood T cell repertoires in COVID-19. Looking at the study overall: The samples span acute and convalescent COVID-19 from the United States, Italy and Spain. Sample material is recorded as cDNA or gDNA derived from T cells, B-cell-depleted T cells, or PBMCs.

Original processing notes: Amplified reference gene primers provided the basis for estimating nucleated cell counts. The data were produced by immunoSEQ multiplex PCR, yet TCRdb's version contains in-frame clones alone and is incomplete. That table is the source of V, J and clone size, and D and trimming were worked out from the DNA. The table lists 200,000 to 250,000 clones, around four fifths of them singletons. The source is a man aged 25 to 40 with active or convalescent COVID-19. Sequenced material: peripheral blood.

CDR3 sequence: CASTLLAGGDNEQFF. The CDR3 DNA reads as TGTGCCAGCACCCTACTAGCGGGAGGGGACAATGAGCAGTTCTTC. This chain links TRBV6-5 with TRBJ2-1; 13 bases map to TRBD2. This CDR3 region has 15 residues. Germline assignment: CDR1 MNHEY and CDR2 SVGAGI. J gave up 5 bases and V 7 bases, and 5 bases lay outside the gene matches.